This note documents a single TCR beta chain sequence. This entry comes from a study of T cell responses to AZD1222 COVID-19 vaccine. The length of the CDR3 is 14 residues. Trimming took off 1 base at V and 10 bases at J, with 11 bases between the two ends. Germline V gives CDR1 SGHDN, CDR2 FVKESK. Using immunoSEQ multiplex PCR, the repertoire was profiled, and TCRdb retains in-frame clones only, with some absent. The sample yields 65,000 to 95,000 clones, 92% seen once. The receptor comes from an adult in good health. This sequence joins TRBV14 and TRBJ1-6; D uncertain. The sample here was peripheral blood, taken on day 0 of MenACWY control vaccination. The CDR3 DNA reads TGTGCCAGCAGCCAAGTGGGGAGGTCGTCACCCCTCCACTTT. Protein sequence: CASSQVGRSSPLHF.